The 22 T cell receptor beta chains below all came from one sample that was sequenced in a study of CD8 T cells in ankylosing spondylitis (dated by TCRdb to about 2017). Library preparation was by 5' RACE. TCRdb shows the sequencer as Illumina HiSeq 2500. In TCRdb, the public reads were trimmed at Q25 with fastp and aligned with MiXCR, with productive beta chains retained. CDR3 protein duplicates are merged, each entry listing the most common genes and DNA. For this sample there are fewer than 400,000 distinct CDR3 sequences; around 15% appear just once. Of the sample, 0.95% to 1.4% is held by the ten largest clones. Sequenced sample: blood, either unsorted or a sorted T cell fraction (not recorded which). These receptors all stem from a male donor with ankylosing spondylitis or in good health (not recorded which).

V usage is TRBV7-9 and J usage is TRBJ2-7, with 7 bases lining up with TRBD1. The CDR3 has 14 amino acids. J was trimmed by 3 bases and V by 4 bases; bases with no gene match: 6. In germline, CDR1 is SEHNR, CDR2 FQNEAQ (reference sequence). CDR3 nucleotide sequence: TGTGCCAGCAGCTCGCTACCAGGGGGCTACGAGCAGTACTTC. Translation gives CASSSLPGGYEQYF.

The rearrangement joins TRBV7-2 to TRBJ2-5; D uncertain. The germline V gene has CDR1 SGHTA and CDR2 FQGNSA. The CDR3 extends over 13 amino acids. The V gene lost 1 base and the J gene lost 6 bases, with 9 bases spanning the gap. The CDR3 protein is CASSLGSAQTQYF. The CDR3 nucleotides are TGTGCCAGCAGCTTAGGGTCTGCTCAGACCCAGTACTTC.

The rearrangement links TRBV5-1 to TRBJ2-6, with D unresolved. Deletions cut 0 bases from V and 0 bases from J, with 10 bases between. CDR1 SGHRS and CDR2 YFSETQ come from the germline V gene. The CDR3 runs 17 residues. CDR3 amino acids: CASSLEGPISGANVLTF. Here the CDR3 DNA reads TGCGCCAGCAGCTTGGAGGGTCCGATCTCTGGGGCCAACGTCCTGACTTTC.

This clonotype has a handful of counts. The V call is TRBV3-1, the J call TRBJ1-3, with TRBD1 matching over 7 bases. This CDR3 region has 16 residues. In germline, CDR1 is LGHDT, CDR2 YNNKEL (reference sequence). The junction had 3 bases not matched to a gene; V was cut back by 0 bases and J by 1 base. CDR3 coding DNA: TGTGCCAGCAGCCAAGAATCCAGGGGGTCTGGAAACACCATATATTTT. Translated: CASSQESRGSGNTIYF.

CDR3 sequence reads: CASSLAGGRGTQYF. CDR3 nucleotide sequence: TGTGCCAGCAGCTTAGCGGGAGGGCGGGGGACCCAGTACTTC. The rearrangement links TRBV7-9 to TRBJ2-5; 7 bases map to TRBD2. The germline gives CDR1 SEHNR, CDR2 FQNEAQ (reference sequence). This CDR3 region has 14 residues. J was trimmed by 7 bases and V by 0 bases; bases with no gene match: 5.

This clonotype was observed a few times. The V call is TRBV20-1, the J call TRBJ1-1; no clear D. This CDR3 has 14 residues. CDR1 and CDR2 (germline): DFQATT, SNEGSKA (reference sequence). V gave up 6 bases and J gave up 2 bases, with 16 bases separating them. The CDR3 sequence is CSATPPGTNTEAFF. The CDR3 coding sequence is TGCAGTGCGACCCCCCCAGGTACCAACACTGAAGCTTTCTTT.

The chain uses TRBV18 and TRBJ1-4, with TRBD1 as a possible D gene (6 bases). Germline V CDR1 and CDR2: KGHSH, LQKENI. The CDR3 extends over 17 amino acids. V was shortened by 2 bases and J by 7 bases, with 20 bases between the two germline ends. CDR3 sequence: CASSPSRQGSLAEKLFF. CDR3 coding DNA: TGTGCCAGCTCACCAAGTAGGCAGGGGAGTCTGGCTGAAAAACTGTTTTTT.

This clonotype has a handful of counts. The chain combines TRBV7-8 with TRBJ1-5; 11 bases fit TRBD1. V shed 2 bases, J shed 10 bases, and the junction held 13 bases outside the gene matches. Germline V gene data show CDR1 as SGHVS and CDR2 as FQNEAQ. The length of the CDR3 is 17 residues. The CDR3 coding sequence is TGTGCCAGCAGCTTAAGGTCCCGCGGACAGGGGGCCCCACCCCAGCATTTT. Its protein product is CASSLRSRGQGAPPQHF.

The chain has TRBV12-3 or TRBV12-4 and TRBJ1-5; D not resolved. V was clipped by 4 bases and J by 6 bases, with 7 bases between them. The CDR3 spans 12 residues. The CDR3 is CASSSYSQPQHF. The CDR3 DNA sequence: TGTGCCAGCAGTTCTTATAGTCAGCCCCAGCATTTT.

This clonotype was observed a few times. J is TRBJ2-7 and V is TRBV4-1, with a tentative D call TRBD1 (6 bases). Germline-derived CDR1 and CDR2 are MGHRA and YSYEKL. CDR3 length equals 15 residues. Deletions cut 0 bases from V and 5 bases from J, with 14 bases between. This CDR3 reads CASSQEGAGTDEQYF. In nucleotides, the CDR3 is TGCGCCAGCAGCCAAGAGGGGGCAGGGACCGACGAGCAGTACTTC.

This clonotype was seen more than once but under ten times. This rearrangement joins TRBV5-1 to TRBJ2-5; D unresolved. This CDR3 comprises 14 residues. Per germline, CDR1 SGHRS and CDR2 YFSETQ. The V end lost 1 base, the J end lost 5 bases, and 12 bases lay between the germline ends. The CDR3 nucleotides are TGCGCCAGCAGCTTGTGGGCAAGAGGCGAGACCCAGTACTTC. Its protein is CASSLWARGETQYF.

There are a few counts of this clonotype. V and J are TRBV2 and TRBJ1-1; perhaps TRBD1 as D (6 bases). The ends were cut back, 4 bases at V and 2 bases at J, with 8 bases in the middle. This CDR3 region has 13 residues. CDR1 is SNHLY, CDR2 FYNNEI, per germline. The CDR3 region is CASSGTDNTEAFF. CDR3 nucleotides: TGTGCCAGCAGTGGGACAGACAACACTGAAGCTTTCTTT.

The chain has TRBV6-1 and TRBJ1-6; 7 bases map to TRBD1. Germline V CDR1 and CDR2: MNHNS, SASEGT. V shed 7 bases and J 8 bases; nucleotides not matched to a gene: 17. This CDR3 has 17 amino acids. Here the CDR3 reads CASNPGTVGSGDSPLHF. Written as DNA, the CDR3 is TGTGCCAGCAACCCCGGGACAGTGGGATCCGGGGATTCACCCCTCCACTTT.

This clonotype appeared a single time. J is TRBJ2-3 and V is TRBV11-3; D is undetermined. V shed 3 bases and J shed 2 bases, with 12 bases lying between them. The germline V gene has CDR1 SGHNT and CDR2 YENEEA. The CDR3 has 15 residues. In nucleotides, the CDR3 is TGTGCCAGCAGCTTGGGGTTACTCGACACAGATACGCAGTATTTT. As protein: CASSLGLLDTDTQYF.

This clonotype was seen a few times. The CDR3 reads CASSSRGGMESNQPQHF. In nucleotides, the CDR3 is TGTGCCAGCAGCAGCCGAGGGGGGATGGAAAGCAATCAGCCCCAGCATTTT. The chain recombines TRBV5-6 with TRBJ1-5, with a possible D match to TRBD1 (6 bases). The CDR3 totals 17 residues. Trimming took off 4 bases at V and 1 base at J, with 18 bases between the two ends. Per germline, CDR1 SGHDT and CDR2 YYEEEE. Using reference TRBV5-6 and TRBJ1-5 for the parts outside the CDR3, the full variable domain is DAGVTQSPTHLIKTRGQQVTLRCSPKSGHDTVSWYQQALGQGPQFIFQYYEEEERQRGNFPDRFSGHQFPNYSSELNVNALLLGDSALYLCASSSRGGMESNQPQHFGDGTRLSIL.

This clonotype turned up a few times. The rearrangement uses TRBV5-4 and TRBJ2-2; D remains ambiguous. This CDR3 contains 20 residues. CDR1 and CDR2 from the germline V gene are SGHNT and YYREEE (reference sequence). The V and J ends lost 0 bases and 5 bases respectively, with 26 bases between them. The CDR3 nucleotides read TGTGCCAGCAGCTTGGTCGGAGTGCAGATACATGTGGGGATAACCGGGGAGCTGTTTTTT. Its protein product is CASSLVGVQIHVGITGELFF.

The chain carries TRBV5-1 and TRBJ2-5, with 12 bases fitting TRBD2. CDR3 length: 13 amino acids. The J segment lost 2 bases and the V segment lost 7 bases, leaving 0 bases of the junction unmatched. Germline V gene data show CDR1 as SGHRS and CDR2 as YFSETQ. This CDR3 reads CASGTSGQETQYF. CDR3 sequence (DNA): TGCGCCAGCGGGACTAGCGGGCAAGAGACCCAGTACTTC.

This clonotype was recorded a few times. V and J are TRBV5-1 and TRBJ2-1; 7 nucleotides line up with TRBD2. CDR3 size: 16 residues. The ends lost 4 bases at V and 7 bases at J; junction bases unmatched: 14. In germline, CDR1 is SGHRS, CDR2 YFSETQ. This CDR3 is CASSQEPGLTPNEQFF. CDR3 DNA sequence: TGCGCCAGCAGCCAGGAGCCGGGACTAACCCCTAATGAGCAGTTCTTC.

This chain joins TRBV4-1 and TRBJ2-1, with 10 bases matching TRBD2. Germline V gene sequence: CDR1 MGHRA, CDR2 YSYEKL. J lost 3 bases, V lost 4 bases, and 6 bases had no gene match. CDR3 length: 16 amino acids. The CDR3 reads CASSPTRTSGYNEQFF. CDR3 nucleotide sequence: TGCGCCAGCAGCCCTACGCGGACTAGCGGCTACAATGAGCAGTTCTTC.

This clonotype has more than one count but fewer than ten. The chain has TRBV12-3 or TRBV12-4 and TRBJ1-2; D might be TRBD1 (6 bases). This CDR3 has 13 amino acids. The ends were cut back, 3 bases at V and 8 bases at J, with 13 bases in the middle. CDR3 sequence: CASSLLQGTGYTF. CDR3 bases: TGTGCCAGCAGTTTGCTACAGGGAACCGGCTACACCTTC.

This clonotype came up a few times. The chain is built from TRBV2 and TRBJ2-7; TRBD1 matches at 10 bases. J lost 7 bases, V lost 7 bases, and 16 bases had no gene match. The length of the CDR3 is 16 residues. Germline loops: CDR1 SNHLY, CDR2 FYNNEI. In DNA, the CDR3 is TGTGCCAGCAACACGGGGGACAGGGGATTCCGTGGGGAGCAGTACTTC. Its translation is CASNTGDRGFRGEQYF.

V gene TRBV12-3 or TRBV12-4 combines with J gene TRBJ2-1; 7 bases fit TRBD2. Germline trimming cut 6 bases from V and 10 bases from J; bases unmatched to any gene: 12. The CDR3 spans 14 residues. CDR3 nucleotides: TGTGCCAGCAGCCCCGGACTAGTCGAGGGAGAGCAGTTCTTC. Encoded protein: CASSPGLVEGEQFF.